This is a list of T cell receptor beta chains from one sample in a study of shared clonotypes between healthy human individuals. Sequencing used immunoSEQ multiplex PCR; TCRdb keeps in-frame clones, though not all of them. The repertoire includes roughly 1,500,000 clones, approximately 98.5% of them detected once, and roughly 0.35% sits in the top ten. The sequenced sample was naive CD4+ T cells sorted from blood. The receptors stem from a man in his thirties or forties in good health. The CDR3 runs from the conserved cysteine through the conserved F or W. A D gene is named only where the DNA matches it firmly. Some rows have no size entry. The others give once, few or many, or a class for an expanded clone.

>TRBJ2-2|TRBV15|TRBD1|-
TGTGCCACCAGCGGACCGGGACAGGGCGGTCCCGGGGAGCTGTTTTTT
CATSGPGQGGPGELFF
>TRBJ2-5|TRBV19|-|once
TGTGCCAGTAGTATAGCAGGGTACCAAGAGACCCAGTACTTC
CASSIAGYQETQYF
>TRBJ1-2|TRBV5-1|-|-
TGCGCCAGCAGCCCTGTTGGGAATGACTATGGCTACACCTTC
CASSPVGNDYGYTF
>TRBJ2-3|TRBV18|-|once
TGTGCCAGCTCACGACCGGACGGGGCAGATACGCAGTATTTT
CASSRPDGADTQYF
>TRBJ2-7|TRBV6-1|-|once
TGTGCCAGCCCCGGGACCCGCCCCTACGAGCAGTACTTC
CASPGTRPYEQYF
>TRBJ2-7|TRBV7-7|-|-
TGTGCTAGCAGCCCTACACTACAGGGTTCCTACGAGCAGTACTTC
CASSPTLQGSYEQYF
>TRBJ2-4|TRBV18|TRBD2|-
TGTGCCAGCTCGTCTATTAGCGGGATCATGGGCATTCAGTACTTC
CASSSISGIMGIQYF
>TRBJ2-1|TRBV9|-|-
TGTGCCAGCAGCGTAGCGGGATTCTCCTACAATGAGCAGTTCTTC
CASSVAGFSYNEQFF
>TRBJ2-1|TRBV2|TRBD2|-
TGTGCCAGCAGTGAATGGGGGGCTAGCGGGATCAACTACAATGAGCAGTTCTTC
CASSEWGASGINYNEQFF
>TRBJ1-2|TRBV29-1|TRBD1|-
TGCAGCGTTGTCGGGACAGGGAATGGCTACACCTTC
CSVVGTGNGYTF
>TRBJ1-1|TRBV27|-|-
TGTGCCAGCAGTTTAGTAGGGAGCGGCACTGAAGCTTTCTTT
CASSLVGSGTEAFF
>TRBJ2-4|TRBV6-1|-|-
TGTGCCAGCAGTGCCGACCCCCTAGCTATTCAGTACTTC
CASSADPLAIQYF
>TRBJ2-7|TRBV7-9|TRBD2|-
TGTGCCAGCAGCAGTGGACTAGCGGGAGGGCCCTACGAGCAGTACTTC
CASSSGLAGGPYEQYF
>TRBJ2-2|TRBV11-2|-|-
TGTGCCAGCAGTCGGAACACCGGGGAGCTGTTTTTT
CASSRNTGELFF
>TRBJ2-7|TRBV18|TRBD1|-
TGTGCCAGCTCACCGACCTCGGGGACAGGGTCCTACGAGCAGTACTTC
CASSPTSGTGSYEQYF
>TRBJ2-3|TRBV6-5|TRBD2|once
TGTGCCAGCAGTTATCGCGGGAGGGAGGATACGCAGTATTTT
CASSYRGREDTQYF
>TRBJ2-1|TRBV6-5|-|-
TGTGCCAGCAGTTCGATGGGTGCTGGGTCCTACAATGAGCAGTTCTTC
CASSSMGAGSYNEQFF
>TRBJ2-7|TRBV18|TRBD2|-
TGTGCCAGCTCACCAGGACTAGCCCTAACTTACGAGCAGTACTTC
CASSPGLALTYEQYF
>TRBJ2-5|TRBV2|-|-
TGTGCCAGCAGCGTACCGGAGACCCAGTACTTC
CASSVPETQYF
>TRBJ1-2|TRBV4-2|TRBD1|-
TGTGCCAGCAGCCACGGGAGGCCGGACAGGGTGCATGGCTACACCTTC
CASSHGRPDRVHGYTF
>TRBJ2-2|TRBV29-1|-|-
TGCAGTATCAAGCAGGGAACCGGGGAGCTGTTTTTT
CSIKQGTGELFF
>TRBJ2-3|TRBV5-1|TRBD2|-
TGCGCCAGCAGCTTGCGAGGACTAGCGGGCCCAATTGACACAGATACGCAGTATTTT
CASSLRGLAGPIDTDTQYF
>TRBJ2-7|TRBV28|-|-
TGTGCCAGCAGTGCTACAGGGTTCACAAGGTACGAGCAGTACTTC
CASSATGFTRYEQYF
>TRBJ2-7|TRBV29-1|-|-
TGCAGCGTTGGACGGGCGGCGGGCGAGCAGTACTTC
CSVGRAAGEQYF
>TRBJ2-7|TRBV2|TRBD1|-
TGTGCCAGCAGACCGGGACAGGGAAGATACGAGCAGTACTTC
CASRPGQGRYEQYF
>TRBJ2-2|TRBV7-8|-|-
TGTGCCAGCAGCTTAGTGCGACTTTACACCGGGGAGCTGTTTTTT
CASSLVRLYTGELFF
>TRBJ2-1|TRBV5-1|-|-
TGCGCCAGCAGCAACCCGACTAGTTGGGATGAGCAGTTCTTC
CASSNPTSWDEQFF
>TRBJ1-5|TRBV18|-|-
TGTGCCAGCTCACCGGGCAGTCGGCACGGTCAGCCCCAGCATTTT
CASSPGSRHGQPQHF
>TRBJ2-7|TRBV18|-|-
TGTGCCAGCTCACGGGGAAGCCCAACCTACGAGCAGTACTTC
CASSRGSPTYEQYF
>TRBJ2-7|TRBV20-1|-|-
TGCAGTGCTAGAGTGCGGGAGCAGTACTTC
CSARVREQYF
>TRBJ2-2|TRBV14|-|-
TGTGCCAGCAGCCACCGACTAGTTGGGGCGAACACCGGGGAGCTGTTTTTT
CASSHRLVGANTGELFF
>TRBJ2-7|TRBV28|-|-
TGTGCCAGCAGCGGGACTTCTCAGTACTTC
CASSGTSQYF
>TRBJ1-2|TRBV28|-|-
TGTGCCACCGGTTCCGGGATTAACTATGGCTACACCTTC
CATGSGINYGYTF
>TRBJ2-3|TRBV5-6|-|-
TGTGCCAGCAGCCGCGGGGTCACAGATACGCAGTATTTT
CASSRGVTDTQYF
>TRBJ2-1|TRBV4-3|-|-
TGCGCCAGCAGCCAAGACTGGGCGATGTTCTTC
CASSQDWAMFF
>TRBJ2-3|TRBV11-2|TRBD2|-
TGTGCCAGCAGCCCGCGGGGTAGCGGGAGTTCGAATGAGGATACGCAGTATTTT
CASSPRGSGSSNEDTQYF
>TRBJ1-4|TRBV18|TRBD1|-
TGTGCCAGCTCAGTCGACAGGGCAACTAATGAAAAACTGTTTTTT
CASSVDRATNEKLFF
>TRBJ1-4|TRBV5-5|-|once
TGTGCCACCAGCGAGAGCCTTAATGAAAAACTGTTTTTT
CATSESLNEKLFF
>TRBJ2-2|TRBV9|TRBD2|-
TGTGCCAGCAGCGTACTAGCGGGAGACACCGGGGAGCTGTTTTTT
CASSVLAGDTGELFF
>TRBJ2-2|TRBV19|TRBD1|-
TGTGCCAGTAACGACGGGACAGGGATTAGCACCGGGGAGCTGTTTTTT
CASNDGTGISTGELFF
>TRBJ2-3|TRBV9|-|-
TGTGCCAGCAGCGTAGGGGCCGACACAGATACGCAGTATTTT
CASSVGADTDTQYF
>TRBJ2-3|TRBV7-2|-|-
TGTGCCAGCAGCTTAGCTCTAGATACGCAGTATTTT
CASSLALDTQYF
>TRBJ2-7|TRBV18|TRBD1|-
TGTGCCAGCTCCTCCATAGGGCCAACCGGGACAGGGGACTACGAGCAGTACTTC
CASSSIGPTGTGDYEQYF
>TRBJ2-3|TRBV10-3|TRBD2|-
TGTGCCATCAGTGAAATAGCGGGAGGGAGGGGTACGCAGTATTTT
CAISEIAGGRGTQYF
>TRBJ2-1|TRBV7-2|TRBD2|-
TGTGCCAGCAGCTTAGGGCTAGCGGGAGGCCACAATGAGCAGTTCTTC
CASSLGLAGGHNEQFF
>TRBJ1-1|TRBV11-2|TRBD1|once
TGTGCCAGCAGCCCCCGGACAGGGTGGCGGCTGAACACTGAAGCTTTCTTT
CASSPRTGWRLNTEAFF
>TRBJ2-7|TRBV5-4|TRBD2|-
TGTGCCAGCAGCTTGGGTAGCGGGCCTTCCTACGAGCAGTACTTC
CASSLGSGPSYEQYF
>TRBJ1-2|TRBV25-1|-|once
TGTGCCAGCAGCGAAGGTCCCCACAGGAGTGGCTACACCTTC
CASSEGPHRSGYTF
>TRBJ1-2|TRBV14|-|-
TGTGCCAGCAGCCAAGATGGGGTGGCTGGTAATGGCTACACCTTC
CASSQDGVAGNGYTF
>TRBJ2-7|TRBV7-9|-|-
TGTGCCAGCAGCTTACGTGGGGCCTACGAGCAGTACTTC
CASSLRGAYEQYF